The 30 T cell receptor beta chains below were found in one sample sequenced in a study of blood T cell repertoires in COVID-19. Sequencing was performed with immunoSEQ multiplex PCR; in TCRdb, only in-frame clones are kept and a portion is missing. The sample lists about 220,000 clones; about nine tenths were seen once. Sequenced sample: PBMCs or T cells enriched from blood (not recorded which). Receptor source: a woman in her thirties or forties with acute COVID-19.

The V and J genes are TRBV19 and TRBJ1-1; 7 bases are a match to TRBD1. V lost 7 bases, J lost 8 bases, and 10 bases stayed unmatched. Germline CDR1 is LNHDA and CDR2 is SQIVND (reference sequence). The CDR3 spans 13 residues. The CDR3: CASTSRQGFEAFF. The CDR3 nucleotides read TGTGCCAGTACCTCTAGACAGGGTTTCGAAGCTTTCTTT.

J is TRBJ2-6 and V is TRBV6-4; 8 bases align to TRBD1. The germline gives CDR1 MRHNA, CDR2 SNTAGT. V was pared by 4 bases and J by 0 bases, with 2 bases of the junction left unmatched. CDR3 length equals 16 residues. The CDR3 sequence is CASSGQGSSGANVLTF. The CDR3 region has the DNA TGTGCCAGCAGTGGACAGGGGAGCTCTGGGGCCAACGTCCTGACTTTC.

This chain connects TRBV6-2 or TRBV6-3 to TRBJ1-2; D possibly corresponds to TRBD1 (5 bases). Germline-derived CDR1 and CDR2 are MNHEY and SVGEGT. V dropped 4 bases and J dropped 4 bases, with 10 bases sitting between them. This CDR3 comprises 13 residues. The CDR3 loop is CASSFRQSYGYTF. The CDR3 nucleotides are TGTGCCAGCAGTTTTCGACAGAGCTATGGCTACACCTTC.

This clone was counted once. This rearrangement joins TRBV5-1 to TRBJ1-3; D uncertain. The CDR3 is 15 amino acids. The V end was cut by 4 bases, the J end by 0 bases, with 11 bases between. The germline V gene has CDR1 SGHRS and CDR2 YFSETQ. CDR3 in amino acids: CASSPRTPSGNTIYF. The CDR3 bases are TGCGCCAGCAGCCCACGGACTCCCTCTGGAAACACCATATATTTT.

This chain links TRBV5-1 with TRBJ2-5, with 8 bases aligning to TRBD2. Looked up from germline, CDR1 is SGHRS and CDR2 is YFSETQ. V shed 3 bases and J 3 bases; nucleotides not matched to a gene: 10. The CDR3 covers 16 residues. This CDR3 reads CASSSRAGDPKETQYF. In nucleotides, the CDR3 is TGCGCCAGCAGCTCTCGAGCGGGGGATCCCAAAGAGACCCAGTACTTC. The whole variable domain, remainder taken from reference TRBV5-1 and TRBJ2-5, is KAGVTQTPRYLIKTRGQQVTLSCSPISGHRSVSWYQQTPGQGLQFLFEYFSETQRNKGNFPGRFSGRQFSNSRSEMNVSTLELGDSALYLCASSSRAGDPKETQYFGPGTRLLVL.

The sample holds a few counts of this clone. The rearrangement joins TRBV10-2 to TRBJ1-5; 7 nucleotides line up with TRBD1. V shed 6 bases and J 7 bases; nucleotides not matched to a gene: 9. Germline V gene data show CDR1 as WSHSY and CDR2 as SAAADI. This CDR3 has 14 amino acids. CDR3: CASRPTGVGQPQHF. CDR3 nucleotide sequence: TGCGCCAGCAGGCCAACAGGGGTGGGACAGCCCCAGCATTTT.

This chain connects TRBV7-3 to TRBJ2-3; 7 positions match TRBD2. Trimming cost V 0 bases and J 3 bases; bases outside gene matches: 0. Per germline, CDR1 SGHTA and CDR2 FQGTGA. This CDR3 has 14 residues. CDR3 region: CASSLTGGTDTQYF. DNA of the CDR3: TGTGCCAGCAGCTTAACGGGGGGGACAGATACGCAGTATTTT.

This chain uses TRBV6-5 with TRBJ1-1, with D perhaps matching TRBD1 (5 bases). The CDR3 consists of 10 residues. Trimming took off 6 bases at V and 8 bases at J, with 7 bases between the two ends. CDR1 is MNHEY and CDR2 is SVGAGI in the germline V gene. CDR3 nucleotides: TGTGCCAGCAGGCAGGGCGAAGCTTTCTTT. Its protein product is CASRQGEAFF.

This clone was observed once. The chain recombines TRBV18 with TRBJ1-6, with D possibly TRBD1 on 5 matching bases. V was trimmed by 1 base and J by 8 bases, leaving 9 bases between them. CDR3 length: 14 amino acids. CDR1 KGHSH and CDR2 LQKENI come from the germline V gene. Here the CDR3 DNA reads TGTGCCAGCTCACCACAGGGAGGGGATTCACCCCTCCACTTT. Translation gives CASSPQGGDSPLHF.

The CDR3 DNA reads TGCAGCGTTGAGGGGGGCACTGAAGCTTTCTTT. Translated, it gives CSVEGGTEAFF. The chain has TRBV29-1 and TRBJ1-1; maybe TRBD1 (5 bases). The CDR3 length is 11 residues. Trimming pared 3 bases from V and 4 bases from J, leaving 6 bases between. The V gene's germline CDR1 is SQVTM and CDR2 ANQGSEA.

Turning to this clone: This CDR3 is also generated by other DNA sequences in the sample. This sequence joins TRBV25-1 and TRBJ1-2; 10 bases are a match to TRBD1. The ends lost 4 bases at V and 4 bases at J; junction bases unmatched: 3. The germline V gene encodes CDR1 MGHDK and CDR2 SYGVNS. The CDR3 contains 14 residues. As DNA, the CDR3 is TGTGCCAGCAGTGCTGGACAGGGGGTCTATGGCTACACCTTC. It encodes CASSAGQGVYGYTF.

This clone was picked up one time. The chain is built from TRBV27 and TRBJ1-5, with D hard to call. The ends were cut back, 1 base at V and 0 bases at J, with 13 bases in the middle. CDR1 and CDR2 (germline): MNHEY, SMNVEV (reference sequence). This CDR3 comprises 17 residues. CDR3 loop: CASSLYASITSNQPQHF. The CDR3 nucleotides are TGTGCCAGCAGTTTATACGCCAGTATCACTAGCAATCAGCCCCAGCATTTT.

CDR3 DNA: TGTGCCAGCAGCTTGGTTCAGTCTAGCACAGATACGCAGTATTTT. It specifies CASSLVQSSTDTQYF. The rearrangement links TRBV5-6 to TRBJ2-3, with unresolved D. The ends were cut back, 0 bases at V and 0 bases at J, with 8 bases in the middle. This CDR3 comprises 15 residues. CDR1 SGHDT and CDR2 YYEEEE come from the germline V gene.

This sequence joins TRBV5-4 and TRBJ2-1, with 8 bases fitting TRBD1. Losses at the gene ends were 1 base for V and 9 bases for J; bases not matched to a gene: 6. The CDR3 is made up of 14 amino acids. Germline V CDR1 and CDR2: SGHNT, YYREEE (reference sequence). CDR3 nucleotides: TGTGCCAGCAGCTTGTGGACAGGGAAGTCTGAGCAGTTCTTC. The encoded protein is CASSLWTGKSEQFF.

This clone has only one observation. This chain uses TRBV19 with TRBJ1-5; 9 bases align to TRBD1. V lost 5 bases to trimming and J lost 7 bases; unmatched junction nucleotides: 6. The CDR3 runs to 14 residues. CDR1 is LNHDA and CDR2 is SQIVND in the germline V gene (reference sequence). Here the CDR3 DNA reads TGTGCCAGTAGTGGACAGGGGTCTAGGCAGCCCCAGCATTTT. It translates to CASSGQGSRQPQHF.

The V gene is TRBV5-8, the J gene TRBJ1-6, with D possibly being TRBD1 (5 bases). The CDR3 is made up of 14 amino acids. Germline V gene data show CDR1 as SGHTS and CDR2 as YDEGEE. Deletions cut 1 base from V and 9 bases from J, with 11 bases between. The DNA for the CDR3 is TGTGCCAGCAGCTTGCAAGGGGTCGGTTCACCCCTCCACTTT. Its protein product is CASSLQGVGSPLHF.

The V gene is TRBV19, the J gene TRBJ1-1; D is ambiguous. This CDR3 spans 16 amino acids. Germline V gene data show CDR1 as LNHDA and CDR2 as SQIVND (reference sequence). Trimming removed 2 bases at V and 1 base at J, with 14 bases between. CDR3 nucleotide sequence: TGTGCCAGTAGTATATCTCGGGGTCCCCCGAACACTGAAGCTTTCTTT. This gives the protein CASSISRGPPNTEAFF.

This clone was observed once. The rearrangement uses TRBV7-9 and TRBJ1-1; D gene unclear. V was clipped by 4 bases and J by 5 bases, with 8 bases between them. Germline-derived CDR1 and CDR2 are SEHNR and FQNEAQ (reference sequence). The CDR3 length is 12 residues. The CDR3 nucleotides are TGTGCCAGCAGCTCACTAGGGACTGAAGCTTTCTTT. Translated: CASSSLGTEAFF.

This clone was seen a handful of times. The chain links TRBV24-1 to TRBJ1-1, with a weak D call TRBD1 (5 bases). V was cut by 4 bases and J by 9 bases, with 11 bases left in between. Germline-derived CDR1 and CDR2 are KGHDR and SFDVKD. The CDR3 totals 12 residues. CDR3 in amino acids: CATSDTKGQAFF. The CDR3 bases are TGTGCCACCAGTGACACAAAGGGGCAAGCTTTCTTT.

The chain couples TRBV3-1 (or the pseudogene TRBV3-2) to TRBJ2-3, with D possibly matching TRBD2 (5 bases). CDR1 and CDR2 (germline): LGHDT, YNNKEL (reference sequence). This CDR3 spans 14 amino acids. V was trimmed by 4 bases and J by 2 bases, leaving 10 bases between them. The CDR3 reads CASSREINTDTQYF. The CDR3 coding sequence is TGTGCCAGCAGCCGGGAGATTAACACAGATACGCAGTATTTT.

This chain connects TRBV27 to TRBJ2-5; TRBD2 agrees at 8 bases. V lost 5 bases and J lost 4; bases outside the gene matches: 9. Germline V gene lookup returns CDR1 MNHEY and CDR2 SMNVEV (reference sequence). This CDR3 is built from 15 residues. The CDR3 region has the DNA TGTGCCAGCAGTCAAACCCCGGGGGGGGGAGAGACCCAGTACTTC. This gives the protein CASSQTPGGGETQYF.

The V gene is TRBV10-2, the J gene TRBJ1-1; TRBD1 is a possible D gene (5 bases). This CDR3 spans 14 amino acids. Germline V gene data show CDR1 as WSHSY and CDR2 as SAAADI. Trimming shortened V by 7 bases and J by 0 bases, and 12 bases separated the two germline ends. CDR3 in amino acids: CASTRQGMNTEAFF. The CDR3, as DNA: TGCGCCAGCACCCGGCAGGGAATGAACACTGAAGCTTTCTTT.

The chain combines TRBV5-1 with TRBJ2-2, with D perhaps TRBD2 (5 bases). CDR1 is SGHRS, CDR2 YFSETQ, per germline. CDR3 length: 15 residues. The V end was cut by 1 base, the J end by 6 bases, with 13 bases between. For the CDR3, the DNA is TGCGCCAGCAGCTTGTCGGCTAGCATCGCCGGGGAGCTGTTTTTT. Translating it yields CASSLSASIAGELFF.

In regard to this clone: At one boundary the junction diverges from the germline segment, which might be a read error. V is TRBV3-1 (or the pseudogene TRBV3-2) and J is TRBJ2-2; a weak D match, TRBD2 (5 bases). The CDR3 runs to 15 residues. CDR1 LGHDT and CDR2 YNNKEL come from the germline V gene (reference sequence). CDR3 amino acids: CASSQGAVGHRGAVF. The CDR3 bases are TGTGCCAGCAGCCAAGGGGCGGTCGGGCACCGGGGAGCTGTTTTT.

The chain combines TRBV15 with TRBJ1-2; D is undetermined. In germline, CDR1 is LNHNV, CDR2 YYDKDF (reference sequence). V was shortened by 1 base and J by 8 bases, with 17 bases between the two germline ends. The CDR3 consists of 15 residues. The CDR3 nucleotides are TGTGCCACCAGCAGAGGGGTGGGCCAGCCCAGGGGCTACACCTTC. This translates into CATSRGVGQPRGYTF.

This clone was seen just once. The V and J genes are TRBV3-1 (or the pseudogene TRBV3-2) and TRBJ2-4; 7 bases fit TRBD1. The junction had 7 bases not matched to a gene; V was cut back by 6 bases and J by 5 bases. The germline V gene has CDR1 LGHDT and CDR2 YNNKEL (reference sequence). This CDR3 has 14 residues. The CDR3 region has the DNA TGTGCCAGCAGTGCGACAGGGAACCAAAACATTCAGTACTTC. It yields the protein CASSATGNQNIQYF.

This rearrangement joins TRBV25-1 to TRBJ1-2; the match to TRBD1 covers 7 bases. Trimming removed 5 bases from V and 1 base from J; junction bases left unmatched: 1. Germline CDR1 MGHDK, CDR2 SYGVNS. This CDR3 is built from 13 residues. The CDR3 DNA follows: TGTGCCAGCAGTCGACAGGGTAACTATGGCTACACCTTC. Translation gives CASSRQGNYGYTF.

J is TRBJ2-2 and V is TRBV9; the D gene is possibly TRBD1 (6 bases). Trimming removed 6 bases at V and 2 bases at J, with 11 bases between. The CDR3 extends over 14 amino acids. Germline CDR1 is SGDLS and CDR2 is YYNGEE. As DNA, the CDR3 is TGTGCCAGCACGCCAGGGGATAACACCGGGGAGCTGTTTTTT. Protein sequence: CASTPGDNTGELFF.

The chain carries TRBV6-1 and TRBJ1-2; the D gene is possibly TRBD1 (6 bases). Trimming removed 0 bases at V and 4 bases at J, with 9 bases between. Germline CDR1 reads MNHNS; CDR2 reads SASEGT. CDR3 length: 14 amino acids. The CDR3 loop is CASSEAGQLYGYTF. CDR3 in DNA: TGTGCCAGCAGTGAAGCTGGACAGCTCTATGGCTACACCTTC.

The V gene is TRBV6-5, the J gene TRBJ1-6; possible D gene TRBD1, 6 bases. Looked up from germline, CDR1 is MNHEY and CDR2 is SVGAGI. Trimming removed 7 bases from V and 0 bases from J, with 10 bases in between. The CDR3 loop spans 15 amino acids. CDR3 sequence reads: CASTRQDSYNSPLHF. The CDR3 DNA is TGTGCCAGCACCCGACAGGACTCCTATAATTCACCCCTCCACTTT.